Listed below are T cell receptor beta chains from one sample, sequenced in a study of identical twins. TCRdb re-called the 5' RACE reads with MiXCR, one entry per CDR3 protein. The sample consists of 550,000 to 800,000 distinct CDR3 sequences, just over 7% of them appearing once. These data were likewise used in another study, on yellow fever vaccine responses in identical twins.

The specimen was PBMCs. These receptors all stem from a woman between 18 and 29 years old in good health. The CDR3 runs from the conserved cysteine through the conserved F or W. Fields, in order: V gene, D gene, J gene, clone size, CDR3 protein, CDR3 DNA. D genes are given only for firm matches. Only some rows state a clone size, as once, few, many or a class for expanded clones.

>TRBV7-9|NA|TRBJ2-1|NA
CASSLYDNEQFF
TGTGCCAGCAGCTTGTACGACAATGAGCAGTTCTTC
>TRBV12-3/TRBV12-4|NA|TRBJ1-3|NA
CASSFSPGQSAGNTIYF
TGTGCCAGCAGTTTCTCACCCGGACAGTCGGCTGGAAACACCATATATTTT
>TRBV12-3/TRBV12-4|TRBD1|TRBJ1-5|many
CASSLQDRGQPQHF
TGTGCCAGCAGTCTACAGGACAGGGGCCAGCCCCAGCATTTT
>TRBV28|NA|TRBJ1-4|few
CASSFLGETNEKLFF
TGTGCCAGCAGTTTCTTAGGGGAGACCAATGAAAAACTGTTTTTT
>TRBV6-5|NA|TRBJ2-2|NA
CASSYSGVGGGELFF
TGTGCCAGCAGTTACTCGGGCGTCGGGGGCGGGGAGCTGTTTTTT
>TRBV10-3|NA|TRBJ2-3|many
CAISDSDNRGTDTQYF
TGTGCCATCAGTGATTCGGACAATCGGGGGACAGATACGCAGTATTTT
>TRBV11-2|TRBD1|TRBJ1-5|NA
CASSLGGTGVHQPQHF
TGTGCCAGCAGCTTAGGCGGGACAGGGGTCCATCAGCCCCAGCATTTT
>TRBV2|NA|TRBJ2-1|NA
CASNSNSYNEQFF
TGTGCCAGCAACAGCAACTCCTACAATGAGCAGTTCTTC
>TRBV10-3|TRBD2|TRBJ2-3|few
CAISEHLAGASTDTQYF
TGTGCCATCAGTGAGCATTTAGCGGGAGCTAGCACAGATACGCAGTATTTT
>TRBV12-3/TRBV12-4|TRBD2|TRBJ2-1|few
CTRSLALSGGGSYNEQFF
TGTACCCGCAGTTTAGCTCTAAGCGGGGGGGGCTCCTACAATGAGCAGTTCTTC
>TRBV5-1|TRBD2|TRBJ2-1|many
CASSNSGKTYNEQFF
TGCGCCAGCAGCAATAGCGGGAAAACTTACAATGAGCAGTTCTTC
>TRBV12-3/TRBV12-4|NA|TRBJ1-5|few
CASSSPGGDHNQPQHF
TGTGCCAGCAGTTCCCCCGGAGGGGATCACAATCAGCCCCAGCATTTT
>TRBV10-3|TRBD1|TRBJ1-5|many
CAISQQGQGQPQHF
TGTGCCATCAGTCAACAGGGGCAAGGGCAGCCCCAGCATTTT
>TRBV20-1|TRBD2|TRBJ2-5|many
CSAISGGTQETQYF
TGCAGTGCGATTAGCGGGGGGACCCAAGAGACCCAGTACTTC
>TRBV20-1|NA|TRBJ2-1|NA
CSASRYNEQFF
TGCAGTGCTAGTCGATACAATGAGCAGTTCTTC
>TRBV4-1|NA|TRBJ2-1|few
CASSQAPMGISYNEQLF
TGCGCCAGCAGCCAAGCCCCAATGGGGATCTCCTACAATGAGCAGTTATTC
>TRBV6-2/TRBV6-3|TRBD2|TRBJ2-2|many
CATSGNTGELFF
TGTGCAACTAGCGGGAACACCGGGGAGCTGTTTTTT
>TRBV7-2|NA|TRBJ2-1|few
CASSPGPQSYNEQFF
TGTGCCAGCAGCCCCGGACCACAGTCTTACAATGAGCAGTTCTTC
>TRBV12-3/TRBV12-4|NA|TRBJ2-7|few
CASSLDRPGEQYF
TGTGCCAGCAGTTTAGATCGACCGGGCGAGCAGTACTTC
>TRBV29-1|TRBD2|TRBJ2-1|many
CSVEAGLKAYNEQFF
TGCAGCGTTGAAGCGGGACTAAAAGCCTACAATGAGCAGTTCTTC
>TRBV4-1|TRBD1|TRBJ2-5|few
CASSQVGTAQETQYF
TGCGCCAGCAGCCAAGTCGGGACAGCCCAAGAGACCCAGTACTTC
>TRBV5-1|NA|TRBJ2-5|NA
CACSSKETQYF
TGCGCCTGCAGCTCGAAGGAGACCCAGTACTTC
>TRBV11-1|NA|TRBJ2-6|NA
CASSLVTGKGSGANVLTF
TGTGCCAGCAGCTTAGTCACGGGGAAAGGATCTGGGGCCAACGTCCTGACTTTC
>TRBV28|TRBD1|TRBJ2-6|NA
CASSPGQGRSGANVLTF
TGTGCCAGCAGTCCGGGACAGGGTAGGTCTGGGGCCAACGTCCTGACTTTC
>TRBV20-1|NA|TRBJ2-7|many
CSARDQTYEQYF
TGCAGTGCTAGAGACCAGACCTACGAGCAGTACTTC
>TRBV6-1|TRBD1|TRBJ1-1|NA
CASSENRGASTEAFF
TGTGCCAGCAGTGAAAACAGGGGAGCAAGCACTGAAGCTTTCTTT
>TRBV12-3/TRBV12-4|TRBD2|TRBJ2-3|NA
CASSLGTLAGTDTQYF
TGTGCCAGCAGTTTAGGGACCCTAGCGGGCACAGATACGCAGTATTTT